What follows are 32 T cell receptor beta chains derived from one specimen sequenced in a study of blood T cells in healthy people across ages. Next came a second PCR, run for roughly 7 to 12 cycles, which used a sample-barcoded 5' primer along with a J-beta primer mix. TCRdb reprocessed the 5' RACE reads with MiXCR, giving one entry per CDR3 protein. The sample contains about 830,000 distinct CDR3 sequences, approximately 65% of which appear only once. The sample was blood. The receptors come from a young man in good health.

The chain carries TRBV20-1 and TRBJ2-7; D gene unclear. V gave up 2 bases and J gave up 6 bases, with 23 bases separating them. This CDR3 has 16 amino acids. Per germline, CDR1 DFQATT and CDR2 SNEGSKA (reference sequence). The CDR3 DNA reads TGCAGTGCTAGAACCTCCCCCGGCTGGTTGAGGAGCGAGCAGTACTTC. Translated: CSARTSPGWLRSEQYF.

In this sample, this clonotype turned up a few times. V and J are TRBV28 and TRBJ2-1; tentatively, D is TRBD1 (6 bases). The CDR3 covers 17 residues. V lost 5 bases, J lost 0 bases, and 17 bases lay in between. The germline V gene has CDR1 MDHEN and CDR2 SYDVKM. The CDR3 sequence: CASSPRPGQSSYNEQFF. CDR3 DNA sequence: TGTGCCAGCAGTCCGCGCCCTGGACAGAGCTCCTACAATGAGCAGTTCTTC.

The V call is TRBV20-1, the J call TRBJ2-1, with D unclear. CDR1 and CDR2 (germline): DFQATT, SNEGSKA (reference sequence). V lost 4 bases, J lost 6 bases, and 10 bases lay in between. This CDR3 contains 12 residues. The CDR3 region is CSAIDPPNEQFF. As DNA, the CDR3 is TGCAGTGCTATAGACCCCCCCAATGAGCAGTTCTTC.

As to this clonotype: A single base separates this from a much larger clone, so it may be a read error. The chain carries TRBV2 and TRBJ2-7; TRBD1 agrees at 9 bases. This CDR3 region has 16 residues. J gave up 0 bases and V 5 bases, and 8 bases lay outside the gene matches. Germline CDR1 and CDR2: SNHLY and FYNNEI. CDR3 protein: CASSSAGTGSSYEQYF. The CDR3 region has the DNA TGTGCCAGCAGTAGCGCCGGGACAGGGAGCTCCTACGAGCAGTACTTC.

The chain couples TRBV12-3 or TRBV12-4 to TRBJ2-7, with D maybe TRBD1 (6 bases). With 3 bases removed from V and 5 bases from J, the gap between germline ends came to 14 bases. The CDR3 has 14 amino acids. The CDR3 DNA reads as TGTGCCAGCAGTTTTGGCAGGGGATCCCACGAGCAGTACTTC. Amino acid sequence: CASSFGRGSHEQYF.

The table lists this clonotype with a few counts. V gene TRBV27 combines with J gene TRBJ1-2, with a possible D match to TRBD1 (5 bases). The germline CDR1 and CDR2 sequences are MNHEY and SMNVEV (reference sequence). This CDR3 region has 15 residues. Trimming removed 4 bases from V and 4 bases from J, with 16 bases in between. CDR3 residues: CASSYSTGASYGYTF. The CDR3 DNA reads TGTGCCAGCAGTTACTCCACCGGGGCCTCCTATGGCTACACCTTC.

The chain employs TRBV27 and TRBJ1-1; D not certain. V lost 4 bases and J 4 bases, leaving 13 bases between the germline ends. Germline lookup yields CDR1 MNHEY and CDR2 SMNVEV (reference sequence). This CDR3 has 14 amino acids. The CDR3 DNA reads as TGTGCCAGCAGTTGGACCCCGGAGGGCACTGAAGCTTTCTTT. Encoded protein: CASSWTPEGTEAFF.

The rearrangement joins TRBV29-1 to TRBJ2-3, with D maybe TRBD2 (6 bases). Germline V gene data show CDR1 as SQVTM and CDR2 as ANQGSEA. V was clipped by 5 bases and J by 6 bases, with 24 bases between them. This CDR3 spans 16 amino acids. DNA of the CDR3: TGCAGCGTTATCATACTAGCCCCCCTCGCCCCGGATACGCAGTATTTT. As protein: CSVIILAPLAPDTQYF.

The gene calls are TRBV21-1 and TRBJ1-5; the D segment call TRBD1 is taken from the table without a DNA check. TRBV21-1 is a known pseudogene. CDR3 length: 13 residues. The DNA for the CDR3 is TGTGCCCGGGTCGGGGGATTAAATCAGCCCCAGCATTTT. Protein product: CARVGGLNQPQHF.

The V and J genes are TRBV10-3 and TRBJ1-1, with a tentative D call TRBD1 (5 bases). The length of the CDR3 is 14 residues. V gave up 2 bases and J gave up 4 bases, with 11 bases separating them. Germline assignment: CDR1 ENHRY and CDR2 SYGVKD. CDR3 in DNA: TGTGCCATCAGTGAGGGCAGGGTTGGCACTGAAGCTTTCTTT. It is translated as CAISEGRVGTEAFF.

The chain employs TRBV9 and TRBJ1-2, with 9 bases fitting TRBD1. With 2 bases clipped from V and 6 bases from J, the junction kept 8 bases outside the gene matches. The V gene's germline CDR1 is SGDLS and CDR2 YYNGEE. The CDR3 covers 15 residues. The CDR3 DNA follows: TGTGCCAGCAGCGTGGGGGGACAGGGTCGTAATGGCTACACCTTC. It is translated as CASSVGGQGRNGYTF. The full variable domain, with the rest looked up from reference TRBV9 and TRBJ1-2, is DSGVTQTPKHLITATGQRVTLRCSPRSGDLSVYWYQQSLDQGLQFLIQYYNGEERAKGNILERFSAQQFPDLHSELNLSSLELGDSALYFCASSVGGQGRNGYTFGSGTRLTVV.

This clonotype was found once. The chain uses TRBV27 and TRBJ2-1; possibly TRBD2 for D (6 bases). Judging by the DNA end, TRBJ2-7 fits better; the J call may be wrong. Germline V CDR1 and CDR2: MNHEY, SMNVEV (reference sequence). The length of the CDR3 is 15 residues. This CDR3 is CASSLGGVAYNEQYF. CDR3 sequence (DNA): TGTGCCAGCAGTTTAGGCGGGGTCGCCTACAATGAGCAGTACTTC.

J is TRBJ1-3 and V is TRBV7-8, with 7 bases identical to TRBD1. Germline CDR1 SGHVS, CDR2 FQNEAQ. CDR3 size: 16 residues. The V and J ends lost 5 bases and 4 bases, in that order; junction bases with no gene match: 11. CDR3 bases: TGTGCCAGCAGCGTCTTAGGGACAGCAAGCGGAAACACCATATATTTT. This gives the protein CASSVLGTASGNTIYF.

In its sample, this clonotype was seen a few times. The chain recombines TRBV29-1 with TRBJ2-1; the D call may be TRBD1 or TRBD2 (5 bases each). The germline V gene has CDR1 SQVTM and CDR2 ANQGSEA. Trimming took 7 bases from V and 8 from J, leaving 12 bases between them. CDR3 length: 11 residues. The CDR3 DNA reads TGCAGCGCGGGACGCCAGGATGAGCAGTTCTTC. Translating gives CSAGRQDEQFF.

The chain recombines TRBV27 with TRBJ1-6; the match to TRBD1 covers 8 bases. Germline lookup yields CDR1 MNHEY and CDR2 SMNVEV (reference sequence). The CDR3 is 17 amino acids. V dropped 5 bases and J dropped 8; count of bases not matched to a gene: 14. The DNA of the CDR3 is TGTGCCAGCAGTGCCCATCTCGACAGGGGAATTGATTCACCCCTCCACTTT. This sequence encodes CASSAHLDRGIDSPLHF.

The chain recombines TRBV7-2 with TRBJ1-2; no clear D. The germline V gene encodes CDR1 SGHTA and CDR2 FQGNSA. This CDR3 has 14 residues. V lost 5 bases and J 5 bases, leaving 15 bases between the germline ends. CDR3 in DNA: TGTGCCAGCAGCCCCCTCTCAACCACATATGGCTACACCTTC. Its protein is CASSPLSTTYGYTF. The whole variable domain, filled in from reference TRBV7-2 and TRBJ1-2, reads GAGVSQSPSNKVTEKGKDVELRCDPISGHTALYWYRQSLGQGLEFLIYFQGNSAPDKSGLPSDRFSAERTGGSVSTLTIQRTQQEDSAVYLCASSPLSTTYGYTFGSGTRLTVV.

The chain joins TRBV6-5 to TRBJ2-3, with 10 positions matching TRBD1. The germline CDR1 and CDR2 sequences are MNHEY and SVGAGI. The V and J ends lost 5 bases and 5 bases, in that order; junction bases with no gene match: 7. The CDR3 length is 15 residues. CDR3 loop: CASSNGDRGEDTQYF. The CDR3, as DNA: TGTGCCAGCAGTAACGGGGACAGGGGTGAAGATACGCAGTATTTT.

This rearrangement joins TRBV27 to TRBJ2-3; TRBD1 matches 8 bases. V was clipped by 3 bases and J by 6 bases; unmatched bases: 2. The length of the CDR3 is 13 residues. Germline V gives CDR1 MNHEY, CDR2 SMNVEV (reference sequence). CDR3 protein: CASSFRGLDTQYF. The CDR3 region has the DNA TGTGCCAGCAGTTTCAGGGGGCTGGATACGCAGTATTTT.

This clonotype has just one count. A read error is possible here, since a much larger clone lies one base away. This sequence joins TRBV4-1 and TRBJ2-5, with a weak D call TRBD2 (6 bases). The CDR3 covers 14 residues. Germline CDR1 reads MGHRA; CDR2 reads YSYEKL. Trimming stripped 0 bases from V and 7 bases from J, with 12 bases between. The CDR3 reads CASSQDRGTGTQYF. CDR3 DNA sequence: TGCGCCAGCAGCCAAGATCGGGGGACTGGGACCCAGTACTTC.

Only a few counts were recorded for this clonotype. The chain carries TRBV7-2 and TRBJ2-7, with D possibly TRBD2 on 5 matching bases. The CDR3 is 14 residues long. CDR1 and CDR2 from the germline V gene are SGHTA and FQGNSA. With 3 bases removed from V and 1 base from J, the gap between germline ends came to 10 bases. The CDR3 is CASSFRDHSYEQYF. DNA of the CDR3: TGTGCCAGCAGCTTCCGGGATCATTCCTACGAGCAGTACTTC.

The chain joins TRBV20-1 to TRBJ2-4, with 8 positions matching TRBD2. Germline values: CDR1 DFQATT, CDR2 SNEGSKA (reference sequence). The CDR3 is 15 residues long. V lost 6 bases to trimming and J lost 13 bases; unmatched junction nucleotides: 20. CDR3 sequence (DNA): TGCAGTGCGAAGCGGGGGCCAATTACCTACAATGAGCAGTACTTC. This encodes CSAKRGPITYNEQYF.

The CDR3 is CASSFSADEQYF. In nucleotides, the CDR3 is TGTGCCAGCAGCTTTAGTGCGGACGAGCAGTACTTC. The V gene is TRBV11-1, the J gene TRBJ2-4; D gene unclear. The J call could be wrong; TRBJ2-7 is a better fit for the DNA end. The CDR3 is 12 amino acids. Germline V gene sequence: CDR1 SGHAT, CDR2 FQDESV (reference sequence).

This clonotype was counted between two and nine times. The rearrangement joins TRBV5-1 to TRBJ2-1; 7 bases are a match to TRBD2. The V gene end was trimmed by 1 base and the J gene end by 10 bases; junction bases not matched to a gene: 11. The germline V gene encodes CDR1 SGHRS and CDR2 YFSETQ. The CDR3 loop spans 15 amino acids. CDR3 protein: CASSLRQRGSGEQFF. CDR3 DNA sequence: TGCGCCAGCAGCTTGCGACAGCGGGGATCTGGAGAGCAGTTCTTC.

The gene calls are TRBV6-1 and TRBJ2-1; 9 positions match TRBD2. Germline V lookup: CDR1 MNHNS, CDR2 SASEGT. V shed 0 bases, J shed 7 bases, and the junction held 10 bases outside the gene matches. The CDR3 spans 17 residues. The CDR3 spells CASSEARRGGFWNEQFF. The CDR3 bases are TGTGCCAGCAGTGAAGCGAGGCGGGGGGGGTTTTGGAATGAGCAGTTCTTC.

This clonotype was observed a few times. The genes are TRBV15 and TRBJ1-5; 7 nucleotides line up with TRBD1. V lost 1 base to trimming and J lost 5 bases; unmatched junction nucleotides: 5. Germline values: CDR1 LNHNV, CDR2 YYDKDF (reference sequence). The length of the CDR3 is 15 residues. The CDR3 DNA follows: TGTGCCACCAGCAGAGGCGACAGGGTCGATCAGCCCCAGCATTTT. Residues: CATSRGDRVDQPQHF.

This clonotype was seen only a few times. V is TRBV14 and J is TRBJ2-1; D gene uncertain. The CDR3 runs to 13 residues. Germline V gives CDR1 SGHDN, CDR2 FVKESK. With 1 base removed from V and 2 bases from J, the gap between germline ends came to 3 bases. CDR3 DNA sequence: TGTGCCAGCAGCCAAGTCCCCTACAATGAGCAGTTCTTC. Translating it yields CASSQVPYNEQFF.

This clonotype was counted only a few times. This chain joins TRBV5-1 and TRBJ2-3, with no clear D. V dropped 1 base and J dropped 1 base, with 10 bases sitting between them. The CDR3 covers 15 residues. From germline, CDR1 is SGHRS and CDR2 YFSETQ. The CDR3 is CASSLLGFGTDTQYF. CDR3 sequence (DNA): TGCGCCAGCAGCTTGTTGGGTTTCGGCACAGATACGCAGTATTTT. The variable domain in full, completed from reference TRBV5-1 and TRBJ2-3, reads KAGVTQTPRYLIKTRGQQVTLSCSPISGHRSVSWYQQTPGQGLQFLFEYFSETQRNKGNFPGRFSGRQFSNSRSEMNVSTLELGDSALYLCASSLLGFGTDTQYFGPGTRLTVL.

J is TRBJ2-1 and V is TRBV2; TRBD1 or TRBD2 may be the D gene (6 bases each). The V and J ends lost 3 bases and 15 bases respectively, with 18 bases between them. Looked up from germline, CDR1 is SNHLY and CDR2 is FYNNEI. This CDR3 has 13 residues. CDR3 bases: TGTGCCAGCAGTGAGGAGGGGACAACACCGGGGTTCTTC. This translates into CASSEEGTTPGFF.

The chain uses TRBV6-5 and TRBJ2-2; D ambiguous. Germline V gene sequence: CDR1 MNHEY, CDR2 SVGAGI. Trimming shortened V by 7 bases and J by 4 bases, and 7 bases separated the two germline ends. This CDR3 contains 12 residues. Here the CDR3 reads CASKRLTGELFF. The CDR3 bases are TGTGCCAGCAAACGGCTCACCGGGGAGCTGTTTTTT.

Comment on this clonotype: A junction boundary mismatches the germline segment, possibly from a read error. V is TRBV6-5 and J is TRBJ2-7; possibly TRBD1 for D (5 bases). The DNA end is more similar to TRBJ2-5, so the J call may be wrong. Germline CDR1 reads MNHEY; CDR2 reads SVGAGI. This CDR3 region has 12 residues. The CDR3 sequence: CASSDRQGTQYF. The CDR3 DNA follows: TGTGCCAGCAGTGACAGACAAGGGACCCAGTACTTC.

The chain uses TRBV3-1 and TRBJ2-5; possibly TRBD2 for D (6 bases). The V end was cut by 3 bases, the J end by 5 bases, with 16 bases between. The germline V gene has CDR1 LGHDT and CDR2 YNNKEL (reference sequence). The CDR3 consists of 15 residues. The CDR3 loop is CASSHVRLARETQYF. The CDR3 bases are TGTGCCAGCAGCCACGTCAGGCTAGCGCGGGAGACCCAGTACTTC.

The chain combines TRBV28 with TRBJ2-1; no definite D call. The CDR3 runs to 10 residues. Germline CDR1 MDHEN, CDR2 SYDVKM. V was trimmed by 7 bases and J by 10 bases, leaving 8 bases between them. The CDR3, as DNA: TGTGCCAGCAAGTACATAGAGCAGTTCTTC. This codes for CASKYIEQFF.